This T cell receptor beta chain comes out of a study of cytomegalovirus exposure and HLA in healthy donors. Measured with immunoSEQ multiplex PCR; TCRdb has only the in-frame clones, and not every one. Of approximately 220,000 clones listed, roughly 89% are singletons. About this clone itself: Other DNA sequences in this specimen translate into the identical CDR3.

This TCR came from a man aged 18 to 29 in good health and CMV-seronegative. The specimen sequenced was PBMCs.

The CDR3 bases are TGTGCCAGCAGCCCGTCGGTGAACACTGAAGCTTTCTTT. Its protein is CASSPSVNTEAFF. The gene calls are TRBV5-4 and TRBJ1-1; no clear D gene. V lost 4 bases and J 0 bases, leaving 7 bases between the germline ends. This CDR3 comprises 13 residues. In germline, CDR1 is SGHNT, CDR2 YYREEE (reference sequence).